This paragraph covers one T cell receptor beta chain sequence. What it binds is unknown. The record originates from a study of shared clonotypes between healthy human individuals. Notes on the study in general: Despite large depth, rarefaction showed incomplete sorted-subset sequencing. It was only blood that was sampled, and tissue repertoires likely differ.

Several immunoSEQ plates held equal portions of the genomic DNA taken from each subset. Clones were sequenced by immunoSEQ multiplex PCR, and TCRdb holds only the in-frame ones, with some missing. The sample includes around 620,000 clones, 85% to 95% of them seen just once. Naive CD8 cells were CD45RO-negative, positively selected for CCR7, excluding terminally differentiated effector memory CD45RA+ cells. The donor population consisted of healthy HIV-negative adults with no recent acute infections or vaccinations. Unmatched junction bases numbered 8, after V lost 10 bases and J lost 6 bases. The CDR3 consists of 13 residues. Germline lookup yields CDR1 SGHTS and CDR2 YDEGEE.

This TCR came from a woman aged 25 to 39 in good health. This chain uses TRBV5-8 with TRBJ1-2; 11 bases are shared with TRBD1. The specimen was naive CD8+ T cells sorted from blood. The CDR3 nucleotides read TGTGCCTCAGGGTGGACAGGGGGCCATGGCTACACCTTC. Its translation is CASGWTGGHGYTF.